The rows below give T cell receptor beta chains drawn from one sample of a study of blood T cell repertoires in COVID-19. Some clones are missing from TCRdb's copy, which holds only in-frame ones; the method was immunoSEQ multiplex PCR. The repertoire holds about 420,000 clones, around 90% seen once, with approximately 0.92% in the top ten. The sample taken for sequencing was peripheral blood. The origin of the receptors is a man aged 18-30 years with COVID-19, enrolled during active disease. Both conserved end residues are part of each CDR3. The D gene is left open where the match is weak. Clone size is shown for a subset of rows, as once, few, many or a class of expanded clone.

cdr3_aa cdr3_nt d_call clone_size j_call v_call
CASSPWTAQGAGNTIYF TGCGCCAGCAGCCCTTGGACCGCTCAAGGGGCTGGAAACACCATATATTTT . . TRBJ1-3 TRBV4-1
CASSYKGLAAYNEQFF TGTGCCAGCAGTTACAAAGGACTAGCGGCTTACAATGAGCAGTTCTTC TRBD2 once TRBJ2-1 TRBV6-5
CASRKQGSGNTIYF TGTGCCAGCAGAAAACAGGGCTCTGGAAACACCATATATTTT . . TRBJ1-3 TRBV6-5
CASSETRGTYGYTF TGTGCCAGCAGTGAAACGAGGGGGACCTATGGCTACACCTTC . . TRBJ1-2 TRBV6-1
CASSGGQRNTGELFF TGTGCCAGCAGCGGGGGACAGAGAAACACCGGGGAGCTGTTTTTT TRBD1 once TRBJ2-2 TRBV14
CAWSPTGGFGNTIYF TGTGCCTGGAGTCCCACAGGGGGCTTTGGAAACACCATATATTTT TRBD1 once TRBJ1-3 TRBV30
CASSLRLESYNEQFF TGCGCCAGCAGCCTTAGACTAGAATCCTACAATGAGCAGTTCTTC . . TRBJ2-1 TRBV4-1
CASSSGTGEEKLFF TGTGCCAGCAGCTCCGGGACAGGGGAAGAAAAACTGTTTTTT TRBD1 . TRBJ1-4 TRBV5-4
CASSLGAEETQYF TGTGCCAGCAGCTTAGGGGCTGAAGAGACCCAGTACTTC . . TRBJ2-5 TRBV5-5
CASSAGWSTDTQYF TGTGCCAGCAGCGCGGGATGGTCCACAGATACGCAGTATTTT . few TRBJ2-3 TRBV7-6
CASSPVQGSVNEQFF TGCGCCAGCAGCCCGGTACAGGGTTCTGTCAATGAGCAGTTCTTC . . TRBJ2-1 TRBV5-1
CASSLAGETQYF TGTGCCAGCAGCTTGGCAGGGGAGACCCAGTACTTC . . TRBJ2-5 TRBV5-8
CASTAGLAGLYEQYF TGTGCCAGCACCGCGGGACTAGCGGGGCTCTACGAGCAGTACTTC TRBD2 . TRBJ2-7 TRBV27
CASSEGQGPNQPQHF TGTGCCAGCAGTGAGGGGCAGGGTCCCAATCAGCCCCAGCATTTT . . TRBJ1-5 TRBV2
CASRDKGVREEAFF TGTGCCAGCAGAGATAAGGGAGTCCGGGAGGAAGCTTTCTTT . . TRBJ1-1 TRBV6-5
CASSDSTYEQYF TGTGCCAGCTCCGACAGTACCTACGAGCAGTACTTC . . TRBJ2-7 TRBV14
CASSLLGGLAGEETQYF TGTGCCAGCAGCTTATTAGGGGGACTAGCGGGGGAAGAGACCCAGTACTTC TRBD2 . TRBJ2-5 TRBV11-2
CASSSLPGGAQYF TGTGCCAGCAGCTCCCTCCCCGGGGGGGCCCAGTACTTC TRBD2 . TRBJ2-5 TRBV7-3
CAISELEQGLGEQYF TGTGCCATCAGTGAATTAGAACAGGGTTTGGGCGAGCAGTACTTC . . TRBJ2-7 TRBV10-3
CSPTRGGTEAFF TGCAGCCCAACGAGGGGGGGAACTGAAGCTTTCTTT . . TRBJ1-1 TRBV29-1
CASSWDTIGQPQHF TGTGCCAGTAGTTGGGACACGATAGGCCAGCCCCAGCATTTT . . TRBJ1-5 TRBV19
CASSFWGLGELFF TGTGCCAGCAGCTTCTGGGGGCTCGGGGAGCTGTTTTTT . . TRBJ2-2 TRBV5-6